One sample yielded the 13 T cell receptor beta chains listed below, sequenced in a study of T-cell memory formation after mild COVID-19. TCRdb reprocessed the 5' RACE reads with MiXCR, giving one entry per CDR3 protein. The sample lists more than 150,000 distinct CDR3 sequences, roughly 11% occurring once. Sequenced: PBMCs or a T cell subset sorted from them (not recorded which). The receptor set was obtained from a man between 18 and 35 years old who had mild COVID-19 (a few samples of this study predate the infection). Cell type and time point are not known.

This clonotype turned up a few times. The rearrangement uses TRBV30 and TRBJ1-2; 7 bases are shared with TRBD1. The J segment lost 6 bases and the V segment lost 2 bases, leaving 9 bases of the junction unmatched. The CDR3 has 14 residues. Germline V lookup: CDR1 GTSNPN, CDR2 SVGIG (reference sequence). The chain's CDR3 is CAWSRVRQGHGYTF. The CDR3 DNA reads as TGTGCCTGGAGTAGGGTTCGACAGGGCCATGGCTACACCTTC.

This clonotype was detected only a few times. The chain carries TRBV6-5 and TRBJ2-7; no definite D call. The CDR3 is 14 amino acids. Trimming shortened V by 0 bases and J by 2 bases, and 8 bases separated the two germline ends. Germline assignment: CDR1 MNHEY and CDR2 SVGAGI. This chain's CDR3 is CASSYSGAAYEQYF. As DNA, the CDR3 is TGTGCCAGCAGTTACTCTGGTGCGGCCTACGAGCAGTACTTC.

This sequence joins TRBV27 and TRBJ2-5; D possibly corresponds to TRBD2 (6 bases). The germline gives CDR1 MNHEY, CDR2 SMNVEV (reference sequence). V gave up 8 bases and J gave up 5 bases, with 15 bases separating them. CDR3 size: 13 residues. The CDR3: CASQTGGRETQYF. CDR3 nucleotides: TGTGCCAGCCAAACCGGGGGTCGCGAGACCCAGTACTTC.

This clonotype was seen only a few times. The CDR3 nucleotides are TGTGCCAGCAGCTTAGTAGGGGGAGATAAAACCGGGGAGCTGTTTTTT. Translation: CASSLVGGDKTGELFF. The rearrangement uses TRBV7-2 and TRBJ2-2; weak D call: TRBD1 (6 bases). The CDR3 runs to 16 residues. Deletions cut 1 base from V and 5 bases from J, with 14 bases between. CDR1 SGHTA and CDR2 FQGNSA come from the germline V gene.

The chain has TRBV28 and TRBJ1-5, with D unclear. Trimming shortened V by 4 bases and J by 7 bases, and 11 bases separated the two germline ends. The CDR3 is made up of 13 amino acids. Looked up from germline, CDR1 is MDHEN and CDR2 is SYDVKM. CDR3 sequence (DNA): TGTGCCAGCAGTTACCCAATGGAACAGCCCCAGCATTTT. This gives the protein CASSYPMEQPQHF.

The chain recombines TRBV28 with TRBJ2-3; 7 bases are a match to TRBD1. The CDR3 is 13 amino acids. Losses at the gene ends were 5 bases for V and 5 bases for J; bases not matched to a gene: 4. Germline lookup yields CDR1 MDHEN and CDR2 SYDVKM. The CDR3 coding sequence is TGTGCCAGCAGTCCCCGACAGGGAGATACGCAGTATTTT. Amino acids: CASSPRQGDTQYF.

This clonotype was picked up a small number of times. This chain uses TRBV28 with TRBJ2-5, with TRBD2 matching over 7 bases. V lost 7 bases and J lost 1; bases outside the gene matches: 9. This CDR3 contains 15 residues. Germline assignment: CDR1 MDHEN and CDR2 SYDVKM. The CDR3 DNA follows: TGTGCCAGCACTGATGGGGAGGGTCCCCAAGAGACCCAGTACTTC. It encodes CASTDGEGPQETQYF.

This rearrangement joins TRBV27 to TRBJ1-5, with TRBD1 as a possible D gene (5 bases). This CDR3 spans 15 amino acids. Trimming removed 6 bases at V and 5 bases at J, with 17 bases between. Germline-derived CDR1 and CDR2 are MNHEY and SMNVEV (reference sequence). The CDR3 DNA is TGTGCCAGCAGGGCTAAACGTTGGGGGGATCAGCCCCAGCATTTT. The encoded protein is CASRAKRWGDQPQHF.

This chain links TRBV25-1 with TRBJ2-7; D might be TRBD1 or TRBD2, each matching 5 bases. In germline, CDR1 is MGHDK, CDR2 SYGVNS. The CDR3 is 14 amino acids. Between the trimmed V and J ends, which lost 3 bases and 3 bases, there was a span of 12 bases. As DNA, the CDR3 is TGTGCCAGCAGTGAGGGGGACGGGTACTACGAGCAGTACGTC. As protein: CASSEGDGYYEQYV.

This clonotype has only a few counts. The chain joins TRBV27 to TRBJ1-2, with TRBD1 as a possible D gene (5 bases). Between the trimmed V and J ends, which lost 0 bases and 4 bases, there was a span of 9 bases. Per germline, CDR1 MNHEY and CDR2 SMNVEV (reference sequence). The CDR3 is 14 amino acids. CDR3 nucleotides: TGTGCCAGCAGTTTATCGGCAGGGCCCTATGGCTACACCTTC. The encoded protein is CASSLSAGPYGYTF.

This rearrangement joins TRBV29-1 to TRBJ2-5; D may correspond to TRBD1 or TRBD2 (5 bases each). The ends were cut back, 7 bases at V and 0 bases at J, with 9 bases in the middle. The CDR3 extends over 12 amino acids. CDR1 and CDR2 (germline): SQVTM, ANQGSEA. The CDR3 nucleotides read TGCAGCGCCACGGGGCACCAAGAGACCCAGTACTTC. Residues: CSATGHQETQYF.

V and J are TRBV15 and TRBJ1-6, with D uncertain. Germline V gene sequence: CDR1 LNHNV, CDR2 YYDKDF (reference sequence). The CDR3 has 15 amino acids. The V gene lost 0 bases and the J gene lost 6 bases, with 9 bases spanning the gap. CDR3 loop: CATSREGRINSPLHF. CDR3 sequence (DNA): TGTGCCACCAGCAGAGAGGGGAGGATTAATTCACCCCTCCACTTT.

For this clonotype: The junction does not match germline at one end; this may be a read error. The chain employs TRBV4-1 and TRBJ1-1; D might be TRBD1 (6 bases). The CDR3 runs 16 residues. Germline V gene data show CDR1 as MGHRA and CDR2 as YSYEKL. The CDR3 sequence is CASRQRGASGNTEAFF. As DNA, the CDR3 is TGCGCCAGCCGCCAGCGGGGGGCATCCGGGAACACTGAAGCTTTCTTT.